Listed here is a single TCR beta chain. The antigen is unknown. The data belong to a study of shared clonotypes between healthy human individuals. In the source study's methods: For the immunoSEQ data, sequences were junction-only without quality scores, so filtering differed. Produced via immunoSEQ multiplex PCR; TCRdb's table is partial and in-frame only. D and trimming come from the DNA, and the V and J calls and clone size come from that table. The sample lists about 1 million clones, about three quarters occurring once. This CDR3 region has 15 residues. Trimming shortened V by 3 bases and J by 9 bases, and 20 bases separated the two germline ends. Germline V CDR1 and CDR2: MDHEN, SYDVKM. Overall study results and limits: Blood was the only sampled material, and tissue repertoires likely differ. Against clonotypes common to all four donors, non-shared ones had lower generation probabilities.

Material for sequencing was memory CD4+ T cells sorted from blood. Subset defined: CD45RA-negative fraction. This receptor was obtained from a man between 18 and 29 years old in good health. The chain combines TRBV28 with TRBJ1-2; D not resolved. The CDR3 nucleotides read TGTGCCAGCAGTTTCATTAGCCAACTCCATTCTAGCTACACCTTC. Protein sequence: CASSFISQLHSSYTF.